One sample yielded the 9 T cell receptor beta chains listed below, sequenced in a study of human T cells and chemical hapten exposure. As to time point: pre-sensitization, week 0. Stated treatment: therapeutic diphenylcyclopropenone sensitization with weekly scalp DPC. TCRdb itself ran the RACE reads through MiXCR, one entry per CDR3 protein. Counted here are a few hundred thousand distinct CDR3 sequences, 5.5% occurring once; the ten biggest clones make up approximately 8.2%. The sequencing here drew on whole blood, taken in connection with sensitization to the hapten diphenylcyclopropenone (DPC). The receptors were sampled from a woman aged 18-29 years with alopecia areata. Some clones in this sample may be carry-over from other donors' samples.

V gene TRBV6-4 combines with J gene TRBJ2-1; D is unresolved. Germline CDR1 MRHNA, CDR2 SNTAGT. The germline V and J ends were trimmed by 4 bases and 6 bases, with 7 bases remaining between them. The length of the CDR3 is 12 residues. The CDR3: CASSADTNEQFF. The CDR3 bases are TGTGCCAGCAGTGCCGACACCAATGAGCAGTTCTTC.

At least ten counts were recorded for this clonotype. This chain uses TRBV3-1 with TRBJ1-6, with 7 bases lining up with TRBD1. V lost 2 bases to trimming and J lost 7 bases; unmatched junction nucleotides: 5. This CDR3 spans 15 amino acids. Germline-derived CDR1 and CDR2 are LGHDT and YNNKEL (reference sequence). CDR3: CASSQPGQSNSPLHF. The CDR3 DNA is TGTGCCAGCAGCCAACCGGGACAGTCCAATTCACCCCTCCACTTT.

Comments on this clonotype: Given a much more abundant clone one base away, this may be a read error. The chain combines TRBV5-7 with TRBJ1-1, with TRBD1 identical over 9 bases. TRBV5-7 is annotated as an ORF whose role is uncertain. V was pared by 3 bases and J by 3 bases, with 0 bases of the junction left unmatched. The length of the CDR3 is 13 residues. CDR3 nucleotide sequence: TGTGCCAGCAGCTGGACAGGGGACACTGAAGCTTTCTTT. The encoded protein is CASSWTGDTEAFF.

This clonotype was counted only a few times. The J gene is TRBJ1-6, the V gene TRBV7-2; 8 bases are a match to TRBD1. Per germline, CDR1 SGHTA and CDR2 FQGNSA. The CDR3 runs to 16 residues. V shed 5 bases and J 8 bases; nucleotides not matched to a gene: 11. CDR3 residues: CASSPRYRGKDSPLHF. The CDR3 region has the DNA TGTGCCAGCAGCCCGCGCTACAGGGGGAAGGATTCACCCCTCCACTTT.

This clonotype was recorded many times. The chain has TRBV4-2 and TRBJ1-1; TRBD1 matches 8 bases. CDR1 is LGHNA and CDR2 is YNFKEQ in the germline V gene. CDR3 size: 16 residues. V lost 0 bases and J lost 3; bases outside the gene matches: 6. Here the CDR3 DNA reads TGTGCCAGCAGCCAAGATTTTACAGGGGGGGACACTGAAGCTTTCTTT. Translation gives CASSQDFTGGDTEAFF.

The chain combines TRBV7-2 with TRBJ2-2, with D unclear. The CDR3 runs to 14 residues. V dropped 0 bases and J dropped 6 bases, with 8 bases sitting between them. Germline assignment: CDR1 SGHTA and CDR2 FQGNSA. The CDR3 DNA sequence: TGTGCCAGCAGCTTAGCGGTTTCAGCCGGGGAGCTGTTTTTT. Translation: CASSLAVSAGELFF.

Here the CDR3 reads CASSLLFRGLSSYGYTF. CDR3 sequence (DNA): TGTGCCAGCAGCCTCCTTTTTCGGGGGCTCTCTTCCTATGGCTACACCTTC. The chain links TRBV3-1 to TRBJ1-2; D is perhaps TRBD1 (6 bases). From germline, CDR1 is LGHDT and CDR2 YNNKEL (reference sequence). CDR3 size: 17 residues. V was clipped by 4 bases and J by 4 bases, with 22 bases between them.

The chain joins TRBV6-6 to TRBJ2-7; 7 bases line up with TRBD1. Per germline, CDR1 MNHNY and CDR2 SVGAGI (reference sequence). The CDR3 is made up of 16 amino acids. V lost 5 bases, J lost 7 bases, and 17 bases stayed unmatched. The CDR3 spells CASSNRYDRVLREQYF. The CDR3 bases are TGTGCCAGCAGTAACAGGTACGACAGGGTCTTGCGGGAGCAGTACTTC.

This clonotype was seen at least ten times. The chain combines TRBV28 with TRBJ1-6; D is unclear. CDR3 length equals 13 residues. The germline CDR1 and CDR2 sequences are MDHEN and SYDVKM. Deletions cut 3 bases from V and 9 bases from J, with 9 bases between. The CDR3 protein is CASSFERGSPLHF. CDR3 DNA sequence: TGTGCCAGCAGTTTTGAACGGGGTTCACCCCTCCACTTT.